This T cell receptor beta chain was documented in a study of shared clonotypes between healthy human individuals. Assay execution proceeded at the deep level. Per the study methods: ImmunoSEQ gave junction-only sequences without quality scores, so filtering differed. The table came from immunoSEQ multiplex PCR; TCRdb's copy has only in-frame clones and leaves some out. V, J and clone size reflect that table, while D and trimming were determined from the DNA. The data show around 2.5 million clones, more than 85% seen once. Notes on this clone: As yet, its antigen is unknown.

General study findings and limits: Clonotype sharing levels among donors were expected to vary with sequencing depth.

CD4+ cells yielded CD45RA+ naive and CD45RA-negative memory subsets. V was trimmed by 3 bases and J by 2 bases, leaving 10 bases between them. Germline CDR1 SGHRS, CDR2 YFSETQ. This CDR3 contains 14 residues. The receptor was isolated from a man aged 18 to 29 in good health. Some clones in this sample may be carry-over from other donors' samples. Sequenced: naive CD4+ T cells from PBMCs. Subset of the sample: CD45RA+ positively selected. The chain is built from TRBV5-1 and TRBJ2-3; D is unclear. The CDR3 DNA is TGCGCCAGCAGCTCAAGTAGGCCCACAGATACGCAGTATTTT. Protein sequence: CASSSSRPTDTQYF.